What follows describes a single T cell receptor beta chain. What it binds is not known. The CDR3 extends over 13 amino acids. Germline V lookup: CDR1 SQVTM, CDR2 ANQGSEA. This sample was included in a study of monozygotic twins with inflammatory bowel disease. UMIs containing a 6-nucleotide sample barcode were added via template switching. TCRdb reprocessed the 5' RACE reads and keeps a single row for each CDR3 protein, giving no DNA. This sample carries roughly 100,000 distinct CDR3 sequences, with 1.9% going to the ten biggest clones. General study findings and limits: A single strong clonotype or signal linked to IBD was not supported.

Sequencing was carried out using blood. This TCR derives from a human donor with ulcerative colitis or Crohn's disease, or a healthy co-twin of an affected twin (not recorded which). This sequence joins TRBV29-1 and TRBJ2-2; TCRdb's D call, TRBD1, is unchecked because there is no DNA. The CDR3 sequence: CSAKGKLPGELFF.